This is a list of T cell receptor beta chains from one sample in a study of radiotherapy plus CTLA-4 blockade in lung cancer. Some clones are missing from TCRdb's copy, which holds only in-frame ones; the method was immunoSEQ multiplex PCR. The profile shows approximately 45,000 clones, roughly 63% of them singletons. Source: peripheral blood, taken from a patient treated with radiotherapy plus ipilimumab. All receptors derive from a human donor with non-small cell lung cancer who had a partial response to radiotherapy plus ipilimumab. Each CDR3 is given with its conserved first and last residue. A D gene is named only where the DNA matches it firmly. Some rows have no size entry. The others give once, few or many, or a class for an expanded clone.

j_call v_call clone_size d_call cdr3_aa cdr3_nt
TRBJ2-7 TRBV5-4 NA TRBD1 CASSAPGQGLYEQYF TGTGCCAGCAGCGCCCCGGGACAGGGTTTATACGAGCAGTACTTC
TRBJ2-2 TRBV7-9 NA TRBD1 CASSPTGVRTGELFF TGTGCCAGCAGCCCCACAGGGGTCCGCACCGGGGAGCTGTTTTTT
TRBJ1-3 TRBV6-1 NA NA CASSVTHSGNTIYF TGTGCCAGCAGTGTGACTCACTCTGGAAACACCATATATTTT
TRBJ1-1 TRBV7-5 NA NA CARRYRLRVNTEAFF TGTGCCAGAAGATATCGTTTACGGGTGAACACTGAAGCTTTCTTT
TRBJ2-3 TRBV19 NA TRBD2 CASKMGKLAGSDTQYF TGTGCCAGTAAGATGGGGAAACTAGCGGGGTCAGATACGCAGTATTTT
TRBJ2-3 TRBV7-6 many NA CASSTWTDTQYF TGTGCCAGCAGCACATGGACAGATACGCAGTATTTT
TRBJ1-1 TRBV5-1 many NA CASSFGDSTEAFF TGCGCCAGCAGCTTCGGGGATAGCACTGAAGCTTTCTTT
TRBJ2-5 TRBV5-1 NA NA CASSFGTPQETQYF TGCGCCAGCAGCTTCGGGACACCTCAAGAGACCCAGTACTTC
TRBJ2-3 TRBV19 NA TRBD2 CASSIGGTSDQMGDTQYF TGTGCCAGTAGTATAGGGGGGACTAGCGACCAGATGGGGGATACGCAGTATTTT
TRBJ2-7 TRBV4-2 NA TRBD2 CASSPAGDRYEQYF TGTGCCAGCAGCCCAGCGGGAGATCGGTACGAGCAGTACTTC
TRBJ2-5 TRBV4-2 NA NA CASSQEGPGGQETQYF TGTGCCAGCAGCCAAGAGGGTCCCGGGGGCCAAGAGACCCAGTACTTC
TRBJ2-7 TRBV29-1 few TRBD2 CSVGSGRGFGNEQYF TGCAGCGTCGGTAGCGGGAGAGGGTTTGGAAACGAGCAGTACTTC
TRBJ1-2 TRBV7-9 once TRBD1 CASSPSTGNYGYTF TGTGCCAGCAGCCCCTCGACAGGGAACTATGGCTACACCTTC
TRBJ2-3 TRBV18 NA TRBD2 CASSPLLAGAPDTQYF TGTGCCAGCTCACCACTCTTAGCGGGAGCCCCAGATACGCAGTATTTT
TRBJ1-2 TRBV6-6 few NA CASSPRATNYGYTF TGTGCCAGCTCGCCGAGGGCCACTAACTATGGCTACACCTTC
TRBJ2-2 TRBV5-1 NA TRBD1 CASSATGGETGELFF TGCGCCAGCAGCGCCACAGGGGGCGAGACCGGGGAGCTGTTTTTT
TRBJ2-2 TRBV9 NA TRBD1 CDQGAWSKGELFF TGTGATCAGGGGGCCTGGTCGAAAGGGGAGCTGTTTTTT
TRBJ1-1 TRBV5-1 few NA CASCPGLRYTEAFF TGCGCCAGCTGCCCCGGACTCCGCTACACTGAAGCTTTCTTT
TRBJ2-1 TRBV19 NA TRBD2 CASSPGLSGVYNEQFF TGTGCCAGTAGTCCGGGACTAAGCGGGGTATACAATGAGCAGTTCTTC
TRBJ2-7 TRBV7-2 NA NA CASSLDNYEQYF TGTGCCAGCAGCTTAGACAACTACGAGCAGTACTTC
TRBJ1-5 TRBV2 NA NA CASSDVNQPQHF TGTGCCAGCAGTGATGTAAATCAGCCCCAGCATTTT
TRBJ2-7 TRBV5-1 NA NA CASSSSGLYEQYF TGCGCCAGCAGCTCTTCAGGGTTATACGAGCAGTACTTC
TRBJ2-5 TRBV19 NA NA CASSLKRAGETQYF TGTGCCAGTAGTCTAAAGCGGGCCGGGGAGACCCAGTACTTC
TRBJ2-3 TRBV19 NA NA CASSRSRGGDTQYF TGTGCCAGTAGTCGATCCAGGGGAGGGGATACGCAGTATTTT